This T cell receptor (beta chain) was recovered during a study of cytomegalovirus exposure and HLA in healthy donors (dated by TCRdb to about 2017). Background on the whole study: In an earlier analysis of roughly 590 of the donors, approximately 300 Gb of sequence data and 95 million to 130 million unique TCR beta sequences from 150 million to 200 million T cells were reported. HLA typing covered class I and class II loci at four-digit resolution. All discovery cohort repertoires had been generated using a single sequencing platform. Of the 300 to 400 genotyped donors, over 65% fell in the genetic ancestry cluster associated with self-reported Caucasian donors. An early release that covered 500 to 800 HLA-typed donors contained approximately 300 gigabases of sequencing data and tens of millions of unique TCR sequences. On average, 235,054 unique TCR beta nucleotide sequences were sequenced per donor among a few hundred genotyped donors of the cohort, with 15% to 20% of those sequences being non-productive. In addition to the first cohort of hundreds of subjects, a separate validation cohort of under 150 different subjects was used. To study patterns of TCR occurrence, a later analysis re-analyzed previously published TCR beta repertoires from 550 to 800 donors and added high-resolution HLA genotyping. The study aimed to test whether cataloging public T cell receptors could reveal signatures of past pathogen exposure. The later analysis used no new phenotypic data to find candidate immune exposures, relying instead on TCR beta sequences and their occurrence across donors. Using immunosequencing, the study profiled T cell repertoires from fewer than 850 subjects and related those repertoires to cytomegalovirus serostatus. In an earlier analysis of more than 550 of the donors, high-throughput TCR beta sequencing was used to judge whether each TCR beta V gene segment behaved as functional or pseudogenic. The number of typed donors differed by locus: roughly 629-640 for A, B, C, DRB1 and DQB1; 522 for DQA1; over 600 for DPA1; and about 450 for DPB1. The study combined high-throughput TCR immunosequencing, statistical association of individual TCRs with disease status, and machine learning to predict cytomegalovirus infection status. About five DR-DQ haplotypes were handled as single units for association and clustering, since linkage in the cohort was strong. Donor age, sex, ethnicity and CMV serostatus were compiled together with the repertoire data. A later genetic analysis took genome-wide SNP genotypes for about 65% of the 666 donors and used that subset as a discovery cohort.

From the cysteine up to the phenylalanine, the CDR3 has a length of 17 residues. Only the CDR3 portion is preserved as DNA: 51 bases, with reading frame beginning at the first base. Here V drops 1 base and J drops 2 bases, and the junction holds 8 bases not matched to any gene. Here is what the overall study found, with its caveats: A later analysis associated 17,000 or so TCR beta sequences with specific HLA alleles at a false discovery rate of 0.05. An earlier analysis of around 600 of the donors showed that most TCR beta V segments appeared in productive rearrangements either about 87% or about 30% of the time, which broadly matched IMGT annotations. For the cohort, immune exposure information was limited to CMV serostatus. A later analysis found that TCR association rates varied across HLA loci, with DRB1 alleles showing the most associated TCRs and HLA-C alleles the fewest. In a later genetic analysis, a missense DCLRE1C variant was associated with V-gene and J-gene trimming of TCR beta chains, and the association was replicated in an independent cohort. Strong co-occurrence of HLA alleles, especially DR and DQ, made assigning TCR associations to individual alleles difficult. Because the 87-base-pair reads could not distinguish some IMGT-functional V segments, including TRBV6-2 and TRBV6-3, those segments were excluded. A further reported finding was that TCR beta sequences accurately predicted the HLA-A and HLA-B alleles for most subjects in the first cohort. In this cohort, only TCR beta chains were sequenced, and detectable features were limited by the absence of alpha or paired-chain data. The study gave a list of about 160 TCR beta chains associated with cytomegalovirus. The earlier analysis of around 600 of the donors excluded 15 to 20 rarely observed V segments, including chromosome 9 orphons, because counts were too low. Three of the identified cytomegalovirus-associated TCR beta chains were confirmed in vitro to be specific for cytomegalovirus antigens. Cytomegalovirus status was reported to be diagnosed by the classifier with high specificity and sensitivity in both the original and validation cohorts. The presence/absence analyses assumed that sequencing depth was roughly uniform across donors, and that assumption may not be true. It was suggested by the authors that the approach could potentially be generalized to other disease states and immunological phenotypes. HLA typing was unavailable for some donors at each locus, so association tests used only the typed subset. A cluster of highly shared sequence variants was judged likely to be a technical artifact of the sequencing pipeline. Correlated functional status among segregating V segments might be attributable to linkage disequilibrium, but an unknown experimental factor could not be ruled out. A later analysis found that HLA-associated TCR beta chains were more clonally expanded and had lower generation probabilities than equally common non-associated chains. Most TCR sequences were seen in very few donors, while some public TCRs were found in many individuals. According to a later analysis, most CMV-associated TCR beta chains appeared to be HLA-restricted, and the HLA associations seemed to be driven largely by CMV exposure. A later analysis reported that several top co-occurrence clusters appeared linked to parvovirus B19, influenza, CMV and Epstein-Barr virus. According to a later genetic analysis, donors in an Asian-associated ancestry cluster had fewer N-insertions in productive TCRs than the approximately 650-donor mean.

In total, 666 healthy bone marrow donors made up the cohort. All cohort members were sampled while nominally healthy, although unrecorded immune exposures were likely present. The donor was CMV seronegative and was included in the group of a few hundred seronegative cohort members. Every donor gave a peripheral blood sample, and the peripheral blood mononuclear cells from that sample were used for TCR beta sequencing. The Qiagen DNeasy Blood Extraction Kit was used to extract genomic DNA from the blood cell samples. Receptor amplification or capture employed the immunoSEQ multiplex PCR assay. A mixture of 60 forward primers for TCR Vbeta segments and 13 reverse primers for TCR Jbeta segments was used in the multiplex PCR. The CDR3 region of rearranged TCR beta genes was amplified from genomic DNA by a multiplex PCR assay. On the Illumina HiSeq System, the amplified TCR beta libraries were sequenced as 87-base-pair reads. As for the authors' bioinformatics: In a later analysis, about 80 million unique TCR beta chains were counted across the 650 to 700 repertoires, and about 9.9 million of these chains were shared by at least two donors. To remove PCR and sequencing errors, raw reads were error-corrected and collapsed into unique sequences using a nearest-neighbor algorithm that merged closely related sequences. CDR3 sequences were aligned to IMGT reference sequences to assign V, D and J gene segments. Each retained sequence needed at least a six-nucleotide match to both a V gene segment and a J gene segment. A rearrangement was called productive if the CDR3 had no stop codons and remained in frame with V and J, and every other rearrangement was called non-productive. CDR3 was defined by IMGT convention, running from the second conserved V-encoded cysteine to the conserved J-encoded phenylalanine. In an earlier analysis of around 600 of the donors, sequences lacking an unambiguous match to a single V gene segment were excluded. In an earlier analysis of roughly 600 of the donors, a V segment was called functional when productive rearrangements were above 56.7%, and segregating when the standard deviation between donors exceeded 5%. To diagnose cytomegalovirus status from the catalog of TCR beta chain sequences, a statistical classification framework was built. In a later analysis, TCR nucleotide sequences were compared against IMGT/GENE-DB human TR gene sequences so that V and J genes could be assigned. The TCRdist pipeline was used in a later analysis to assign CDR3 sequences and most-parsimonious VDJ recombination scenarios. A later analysis defined each TCR beta chain by its CDR3 amino acid sequence plus V-gene family, and excluded reads lacking a unique V-gene family. To address suspected cross-contamination and a sequencing artifact, a later analysis removed a few hundred highly shared, low-generation-probability nucleotide sequences. In a later analysis, a clonal expansion index for each public chain was calculated from normalized within-repertoire ranks of inferred template counts. In a later analysis, generation probabilities were computed using a VDJ recombination model fitted to out-of-frame rearrangements, and the results were checked against IGoR. In a later analysis, hypergeometric tests were used to score TCR-TCR, TCR-HLA and TCR-CMV co-occurrence, with a repertoire-size bias correction applied to TCR pairs. False discovery rates were estimated in a later analysis by permuting HLA or CMV assignments 20 times. In a later analysis, co-occurring TCRs were grouped using DBSCAN, with TCRdist sequence similarity added in when clustering inside HLA-allele-positive subsets. Repertoires with fewer than 30,000 or more than 120,000 public chains were left out of co-occurrence clustering, as were four to six repertoires with anomalous nucleotide sharing. Not all clones reach the TCRdb copy of this immuneACCESS table, which keeps in-frame sequences only. Checked studies attribute under half of the gap to unresolved V genes and leave the rest unexplained. V, J and clone size were drawn from that table, and D and trimming were deduced from the DNA. This sample gives roughly 200,000 clones in total; about 80% of them show up just once. The biggest ten clones account for more than 2% of the sample.

Turning to this clone: The antigen this receptor binds is unknown. No base quality information exists; no much larger clone differs at one position.

The source of this sequence is a man aged 55 to 69 in good health and CMV-seronegative. In this chain, TRBV23-1 is recombined with TRBJ2-1; TRBD2 lines up with 7 middle nucleotides. TRBV23-1 is annotated as an ORF whose role is uncertain. Sequences were obtained from PBMCs. At the DNA level, the sequence is TGCGCCAGCAGTCAATACCAAAGCGGGGAGGCCTACAATGAGCAGTTCTTC. The translation is CASSQYQSGEAYNEQFF.